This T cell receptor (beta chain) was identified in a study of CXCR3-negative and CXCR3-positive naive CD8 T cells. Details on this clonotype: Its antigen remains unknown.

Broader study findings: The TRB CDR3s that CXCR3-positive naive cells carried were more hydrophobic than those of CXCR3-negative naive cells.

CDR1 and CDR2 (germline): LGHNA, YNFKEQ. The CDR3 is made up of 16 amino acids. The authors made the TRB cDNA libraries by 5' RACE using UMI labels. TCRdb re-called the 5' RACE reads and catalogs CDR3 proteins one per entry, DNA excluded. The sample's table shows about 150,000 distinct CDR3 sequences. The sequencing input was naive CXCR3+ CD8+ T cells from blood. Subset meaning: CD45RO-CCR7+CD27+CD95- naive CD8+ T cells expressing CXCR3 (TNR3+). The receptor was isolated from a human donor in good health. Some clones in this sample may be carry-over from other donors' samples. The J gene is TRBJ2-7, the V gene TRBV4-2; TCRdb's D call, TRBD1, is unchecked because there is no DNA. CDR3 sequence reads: CASSLGQGPITGEQYF.